The 4 T cell receptor beta chains below come from one sample, sequenced in a study of blood T cell repertoires in COVID-19. Assay used: immunoSEQ multiplex PCR; TCRdb lists only in-frame clones, some missing. The data contain over 250,000 clones, just under 90% of them seen just once; the ten biggest clones take up 6% to 8%. The material sequenced was peripheral blood. The origin of the receptors is a woman aged 45 to 65 with COVID-19, enrolled during active disease.

The rearrangement links TRBV29-1 to TRBJ2-1; 8 bases agree with TRBD2. The CDR3 covers 17 residues. With 1 base clipped from V and 1 base from J, the junction kept 9 bases outside the gene matches. Germline V gene sequence: CDR1 SQVTM, CDR2 ANQGSEA. The CDR3 here is CSVEAVVAGSSYNEQFF. CDR3 coding DNA: TGCAGCGTTGAAGCAGTGGTAGCGGGGTCGTCCTACAATGAGCAGTTCTTC.

The chain links TRBV2 to TRBJ1-1; D possibly corresponds to TRBD1 (5 bases). This CDR3 is 11 amino acids long. V was trimmed by 2 bases and J by 10 bases, leaving 8 bases between them. The germline gives CDR1 SNHLY, CDR2 FYNNEI. CDR3 sequence: CASSESGGAFF. The CDR3 DNA reads as TGTGCCAGCAGTGAATCCGGGGGAGCTTTCTTT.

The CDR3 DNA reads as TGTGCCAGTCAACTTCGGACTAGCGGGATCGACTACGAGCAGTACTTC. The encoded protein is CASQLRTSGIDYEQYF. The chain links TRBV27 to TRBJ2-7; 12 bases agree with TRBD2. Germline-derived CDR1 and CDR2 are MNHEY and SMNVEV (reference sequence). This CDR3 is 16 amino acids long. Unmatched junction bases numbered 12, after V lost 9 bases and J lost 3 bases.

The chain couples TRBV5-1 to TRBJ1-2; TRBD1 is a possible D gene (6 bases). V dropped 4 bases and J dropped 0 bases, with 13 bases sitting between them. The CDR3 has 15 amino acids. Per the germline V gene, CDR1 is SGHRS and CDR2 is YFSETQ. For the CDR3, the DNA is TGCGCCAGCAGCCCCGAGGGACATACTAACTATGGCTACACCTTC. Encoded protein: CASSPEGHTNYGYTF.